The subject of this entry is one TCR beta chain. The entry originates in a study of blood T cell repertoires in COVID-19. Study overall: COVID-19 samples collected from the United States, Italy and Spain covered acute and convalescent phases. From T cells, B-cell-depleted T cells, or PBMCs came the material, which was cDNA or gDNA.

CDR1 SQVTM and CDR2 ANQGSEA come from the germline V gene. This CDR3 is built from 13 residues. V lost 6 bases and J 0 bases, leaving 11 bases between the germline ends. Original methodology: Amplification of reference gene primers was used by the study to estimate nucleated cell counts. Here immunoSEQ multiplex PCR was the method, and the copy in TCRdb shows in-frame clones only, minus some. The V and J calls and the clone size are those of that table, but D and trimming were determined from the DNA. Of 120,000 or so clones in the sample, 70% to 90% are singletons; the top ten hold roughly 1.2%. The clonotype was recovered from a woman of 80 years or more with acute or convalescent COVID-19. The sample consisted of peripheral blood. The chain carries TRBV29-1 and TRBJ1-1; a weak D match, TRBD1 (5 bases). The CDR3 loop reads CSVYDSLNTEAFF. Here the CDR3 DNA reads TGCAGCGTATACGACAGTTTGAACACTGAAGCTTTCTTT.